This is a list of T cell receptor beta chains from one sample in a study of graft-versus-host responses after intestinal transplantation. Assay used: immunoSEQ multiplex PCR; TCRdb lists only in-frame clones, some missing. Of roughly 80,000 clones detected, around 86% appear once; the ten largest clones hold under 9.5%. These receptors are not linked to any known antigen. This specimen consisted of unstimulated CD8+ T cells sorted from spleen or lymph node cells, obtained before transplant. These receptors were taken from a human donor who was the organ donor for an intestinal transplant. Both conserved end residues are trimmed from each CDR3. The D gene is left open where the match is weak.

CDR3,J,D,V,length
AGRGLRQY,TRBJ2-3,NA,TRBV10-1,8
ASSSVGGSYEQY,TRBJ2-7,NA,TRBV19,12
ASSLYTDQPQH,TRBJ1-5,NA,TRBV28,11
ASSQYEGLDEQY,TRBJ2-7,NA,TRBV4-1,12
ASSGQQGAVDYGYT,TRBJ1-2,TRBD1,TRBV6-1,14
ASSRQGSTDTQY,TRBJ2-3,TRBD1,TRBV6-6,12
ASSLWDTGVGELF,TRBJ2-2,TRBD1,TRBV5-5,13
ASSIAGSTDTQY,TRBJ2-3,TRBD2,TRBV27,12
ASSPFTGTGGSIGYYEQY,TRBJ2-7,TRBD1,TRBV9,18
ASSQDLWGQQNYGYT,TRBJ1-2,NA,TRBV4-1,15
ASRQRGREETQY,TRBJ2-5,NA,TRBV27,12
ASSPDQGGIGAF,TRBJ1-1,TRBD1,TRBV5-5,12
ASSFAAGNTDTQY,TRBJ2-3,TRBD2,TRBV7-6,13
ARQGDSYNEQF,TRBJ2-1,TRBD1,TRBV5-8,11
ASSLGGPFYEQY,TRBJ2-7,NA,TRBV27,12
ASSQNAGGYEQY,TRBJ2-7,TRBD2,TRBV4-1,12
ASSVDDSLEQY,TRBJ2-7,NA,TRBV9,11
ASSQWGRRQVSY,TRBJ1-3,NA,TRBV4-1,12
SVGSNWAEAF,TRBJ1-1,NA,TRBV29-1,10
ASSLSLRSYEQY,TRBJ2-7,NA,TRBV13,12
ATSREGGHTEAF,TRBJ1-1,NA,TRBV15,12
ASSSPPNWRQGPYNEQF,TRBJ2-1,TRBD1,TRBV5-1,17
ASSERYQNQPQH,TRBJ1-5,NA,TRBV6-1,12
ASSQTVGSSYNEQF,TRBJ2-1,NA,TRBV7-6,14
ASSQDTGDTEAF,TRBJ1-1,NA,TRBV4-1,12
ASSEIGVGYT,TRBJ1-2,NA,TRBV6-1,10
AISEKINTQY,TRBJ2-3,NA,TRBV10-3,10
SVESGFGYEQY,TRBJ2-7,NA,TRBV29-1,11
ASRVSGEETQY,TRBJ2-5,NA,TRBV7-6,11
ASSFGGLNEQF,TRBJ2-1,NA,TRBV7-9,11
ASSQVKSPEAF,TRBJ1-1,NA,TRBV4-1,11
ASSQVVAGRGLSYEQY,TRBJ2-7,NA,TRBV4-1,16
ASRLGLVNEQF,TRBJ2-1,NA,TRBV7-9,11
ASSQTGDLEAF,TRBJ1-1,NA,TRBV4-1,11
ASSPDGSNQPQH,TRBJ1-5,NA,TRBV6-5,12
ASSFGSLNTEAF,TRBJ1-1,NA,TRBV5-1,12
ASSAIGATGNTIY,TRBJ1-3,NA,TRBV4-1,13
ASSQVGSGPYGYT,TRBJ1-2,NA,TRBV4-1,13
ASSLDMGEKLF,TRBJ1-4,NA,TRBV7-9,11
ASSYGEGTNGYT,TRBJ1-2,NA,TRBV6-6,12
ASSLTGATNEKLF,TRBJ1-4,NA,TRBV27,13
ASSPRGDTEAF,TRBJ1-1,NA,TRBV13,11
ASSVDVSGLADTQY,TRBJ2-3,TRBD2,TRBV9,14
ASSILGGVISEQY,NA,TRBD1,TRBV19,13
AWTGFSGNTIY,TRBJ1-3,NA,TRBV30,11
ASTSGFAGELF,TRBJ2-2,NA,TRBV6-5,11
ASSEGGTGGLVGTEAF,TRBJ1-1,TRBD1,TRBV9,16
ASSLGGEIYNEQF,TRBJ2-1,NA,TRBV11-3,13
ASSDRPDTEAF,TRBJ1-1,NA,TRBV25-1,11